The present T cell receptor beta chain was sequenced within a study of T-cell reconstitution after alpha-beta-depleted transplantation in children. Study-level findings and limits: In patients about two months after transplant, alpha-beta T cells reportedly arose from several hundred expanded graft clones. At one year after transplant, newly produced T cells mostly accounted for T-cell counts and diversity.

A library of TCRbeta sequences, prepared with unique molecular identifiers, was generated. TCRdb re-derived calls from the PCR reads in MiXCR, one entry per CDR3 protein. Altogether roughly 30,000 distinct CDR3 sequences are present, 5.5% to 7% being singletons, with the ten largest covering roughly 27%. Germline V gene lookup returns CDR1 DFQATT and CDR2 SNEGSKA (reference sequence). V was clipped by 3 bases and J by 2 bases, with 11 bases between them. This CDR3 spans 14 amino acids. This clonotype was observed many times. The target antigen is unknown. J is TRBJ2-1 and V is TRBV20-1; D is possibly TRBD1 or TRBD2 (6 bases each). The material sequenced was peripheral blood, taken 60 days after TCRalphabeta/CD19-depleted stem cell transplant. This clonotype originated in a child younger than two who had a stem cell transplant for acute myeloid leukemia, so the T cells may come from the graft donor. The CDR3 DNA reads TGCAGTGCTAGGAACAGGGAGGCCTACAATGAGCAGTTCTTC. Its protein product is CSARNREAYNEQFF.